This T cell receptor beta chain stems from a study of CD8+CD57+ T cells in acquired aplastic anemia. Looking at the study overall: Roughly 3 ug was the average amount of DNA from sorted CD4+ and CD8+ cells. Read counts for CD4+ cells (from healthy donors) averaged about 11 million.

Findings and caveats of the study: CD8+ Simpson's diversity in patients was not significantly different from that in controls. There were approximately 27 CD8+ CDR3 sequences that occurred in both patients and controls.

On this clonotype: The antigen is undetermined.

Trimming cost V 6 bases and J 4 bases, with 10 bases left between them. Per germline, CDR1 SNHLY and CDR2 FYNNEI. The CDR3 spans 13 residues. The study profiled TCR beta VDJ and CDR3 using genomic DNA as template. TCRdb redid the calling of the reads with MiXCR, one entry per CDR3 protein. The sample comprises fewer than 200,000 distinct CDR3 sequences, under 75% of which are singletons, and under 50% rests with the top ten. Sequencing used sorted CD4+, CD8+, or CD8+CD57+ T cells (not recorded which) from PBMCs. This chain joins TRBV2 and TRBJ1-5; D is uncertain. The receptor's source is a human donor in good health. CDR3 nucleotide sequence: TGTGCCAGCAGAGACGGCTATAATCAGCCCCAGCATTTT. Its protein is CASRDGYNQPQHF.